These 6 T cell receptor beta chains came from one sample sequenced in a study of blood T cells in healthy people across ages. A second PCR, run for roughly 7 to 12 cycles, used a sample-barcoded 5' primer plus a J-beta primer mix. TCRdb reanalysed the 5' RACE reads using MiXCR and keeps one entry per CDR3 protein. The sample has 550,000 to 700,000 distinct CDR3 sequences; roughly 29% are singletons. The sample taken for sequencing was blood. Receptors were obtained from a woman aged 70-85 years in good health.

The chain carries TRBV6-2 or TRBV6-3 and TRBJ1-1, with D perhaps matching TRBD1 (6 bases). V dropped 5 bases and J dropped 11 bases, with 18 bases sitting between them. The CDR3 sequence is 13 residues long. Germline-derived CDR1 and CDR2 are MNHEY and SVGEGT. The CDR3 region has the DNA TGTGCCAGCAGTAAACGGACAGCCCTGCGGGCTTTCTTT. It codes for CASSKRTALRAFF.

Concerning this clonotype itself: One end of the junction does not line up with germline, which may come from a read error. The J gene is TRBJ2-4, the V gene TRBV6-2 or TRBV6-3; D not certain. CDR1 MNHEY and CDR2 SVGEGT come from the germline V gene. There are 12 residues in the CDR3. The CDR3: CASSYSRFIHYF. The DNA of the CDR3 is TGTGCCAGCAGTTACTCAAGGTTCATTCACTACTTC.

Details on this clonotype: Since the CDR3 does not end with the conserved phenylalanine or tryptophan, this likely comes from a read error. Because the CDR3's place on the DNA is in doubt, the DNA is left out and the CDR3 is given as listed by TCRdb. The V and J genes are TRBV7-9 and TRBJ2-1; the D call of TRBD1 is as the table states it, not checked on the DNA. Germline assignment: CDR1 SEHNR and CDR2 FQNEAQ (reference sequence). Including both end residues, the CDR3 is 13 amino acids long. The CDR3 sequence: CASRWSGLNEHFT.

V usage is TRBV7-2 and J usage is TRBJ1-2, with TRBD1 matching over 7 bases. The CDR3 has 15 amino acids. V gave up 4 bases and J gave up 10 bases; unmatched junction bases: 15. Per germline, CDR1 SGHTA and CDR2 FQGNSA. CDR3 sequence: CASSSRGGSLKVYTF. DNA for the CDR3: TGTGCCAGCAGCTCCAGGGGGGGGTCGCTTAAGGTCTACACCTTC.

The chain couples TRBV24-1 to TRBJ2-3, with D uncertain. Per germline, CDR1 KGHDR and CDR2 SFDVKD. The V end was cut by 1 base, the J end by 2 bases, with 9 bases between. The CDR3 sequence is 15 residues long. For the CDR3, the DNA is TGTGCCACCAGTGATTTTTCAACCGACACAGATACGCAGTATTTT. Translated, it gives CATSDFSTDTDTQYF.

This chain links TRBV29-1 with TRBJ1-1, with a tentative D call TRBD1 (6 bases). Germline-derived CDR1 and CDR2 are SQVTM and ANQGSEA. V was clipped by 7 bases and J by 1 base, with 7 bases between them. This CDR3 contains 11 residues. Written as DNA, the CDR3 is TGCAGCGCGACAGGGAACACTGAAGCTTTCTTT. Translation gives CSATGNTEAFF.